A selection of T cell receptor beta chains follows, all from one sample in a study of cytomegalovirus exposure and HLA in healthy donors. Produced via immunoSEQ multiplex PCR; TCRdb's table is partial and in-frame only. The repertoire includes around 170,000 clones, 82% of them detected once, and approximately 0.8% sits in the top ten. Material for sequencing was PBMCs. These receptors all come from a woman between 18 and 29 years old in good health and CMV-seronegative. Each CDR3 is given with its conserved first and last residue. Fields, in order: clone size, V gene, J gene, D gene, CDR3 protein, CDR3 DNA. D genes are given only for firm matches. Only some rows state a clone size, as once, few, many or a class for expanded clones.

>-|TRBV18|TRBJ2-3|-
CASSPSDGGIDTQYF
TGTGCCAGCTCACCATCAGACGGGGGAATTGATACGCAGTATTTT
>once|TRBV19|TRBJ1-4|TRBD1
CASSIGQGRNEKLFF
TGTGCCAGTAGTATAGGACAGGGGCGAAATGAAAAACTGTTTTTT
>-|TRBV4-1|TRBJ2-1|-
CASSQEASGGSYNEQFF
TGCGCCAGCAGCCAAGAAGCTAGTGGCGGGTCCTACAATGAGCAGTTCTTC
>-|TRBV6-1|TRBJ1-1|TRBD1
CASSEGAGTEAFF
TGTGCCAGCTCTGAGGGGGCAGGCACTGAAGCTTTCTTT
>-|TRBV28|TRBJ2-7|-
CASTSDSSSYEQYF
TGTGCCAGCACCTCGGACAGTAGCTCCTACGAGCAGTACTTC
>once|TRBV6-1|TRBJ2-7|-
CATQDMDNEQYF
TGTGCCACCCAGGATATGGACAACGAGCAGTACTTC
>-|TRBV19|TRBJ1-6|TRBD1
CASTHPGQLNSPLHF
TGTGCCAGTACCCACCCGGGACAGCTTAATTCACCCCTCCACTTT
>-|TRBV7-2|TRBJ2-1|TRBD2
CASSLYSGSREQFF
TGTGCCAGCAGCTTGTATAGCGGGAGTCGGGAGCAGTTCTTC
>-|TRBV5-8|TRBJ2-1|TRBD2
CASSRGLAARSYNEQFF
TGTGCCAGCAGCCGGGGACTAGCGGCCCGTTCCTACAATGAGCAGTTCTTC
>-|TRBV6-1|TRBJ1-1|-
CASTSLLNTEAFF
TGTGCCAGCACTAGTTTGCTGAACACTGAAGCTTTCTTT
>-|TRBV5-1|TRBJ2-7|-
CASSGYERDEQYF
TGCGCCAGCAGCGGCTATGAGAGGGACGAGCAGTACTTC
>-|TRBV27|TRBJ1-1|TRBD1
CASTQTQGGTEAFF
TGTGCCAGCACCCAAACCCAGGGGGGCACTGAAGCTTTCTTT
>-|TRBV5-6|TRBJ1-4|-
CASSLVGAAPEKLFF
TGTGCCAGCAGCTTGGTAGGGGCCGCTCCGGAAAAACTGTTTTTT
>-|TRBV28|TRBJ1-2|-
CASSLSGPSPVEYGYTF
TGTGCCAGCAGTTTAAGTGGGCCCTCCCCGGTTGAATATGGCTACACCTTC
>-|TRBV28|TRBJ2-7|-
CASSSGQRPYEQYF
TGTGCCAGCAGTTCCGGACAGCGACCCTACGAGCAGTACTTC
>few|TRBV29-1|TRBJ1-3|TRBD1
CSVPGTGPGNTIYF
TGCAGCGTACCCGGGACAGGGCCTGGAAACACCATATATTTT
>-|TRBV19|TRBJ2-5|-
CASSIRQGWQETQYF
TGTGCCAGTAGTATCAGGCAGGGTTGGCAAGAGACCCAGTACTTC
>-|TRBV14|TRBJ2-7|TRBD2
CASSRAGGQQYF
TGTGCCAGCAGCCGAGCGGGAGGGCAGCAGTACTTC